This T cell receptor (beta chain) was sequenced for a study of OX40 agonist ivuxolimab in advanced cancers. If patients had autoimmune disease history or systemic immunosuppression, they were excluded. Trimming removed 0 bases from V and 4 bases from J, with 7 bases in between. The CDR3 is 13 residues long. Germline CDR1 and CDR2: SGHKS and YYEKEE (reference sequence). Only in-frame clones appear in the TCRdb table, and some are missing; sequencing was by immunoSEQ multiplex PCR. The sample has some 58,000 clones; around 90% are singletons. The rearrangement links TRBV5-5 to TRBJ1-1; D may be TRBD1 (5 bases). The sequencing here drew on CD4+ or CD8+ T cells sorted from blood, taken in a trial of the OX40 agonist ivuxolimab. The sequence came from an adult with an advanced solid tumor such as melanoma, head and neck, liver or kidney cancer. CDR3 nucleotide sequence: TGTGCCAGCAGCTTGGATGGGGCCACTGAAGCTTTCTTT. Its translation: CASSLDGATEAFF.